This T cell receptor (beta chain) was identified in a study of shared clonotypes between healthy human individuals. Study-level findings and limits: Shared clonotypes across all four donors exceeded non-shared ones in generation probability.

This CDR3 is built from 13 residues. V lost 5 bases and J 0 bases, leaving 4 bases between the germline ends. CDR1 SNHLY and CDR2 FYNNEI come from the germline V gene. Donors were Caucasian adults residing in Nashville, Tennessee, USA. In the case of this clone: The antigen is not known. The identical CDR3 is also encoded by other nucleotide sequences in the sample.

Each PCR replicate from the sorted subsets contained about 180 ng DNA, which is around 30,000 T cell genomes. This table comes from immunoSEQ multiplex PCR, and its TCRdb copy is limited to in-frame clones, with some not included. The sample includes millions of clones, approximately 90% of them seen just once. The specimen sequenced was naive CD4+ T cells sorted from blood. As for subset: CD45RA+ positively selected. The receptor's source is a man between 18 and 29 years old in good health. This rearrangement joins TRBV2 to TRBJ2-2; D is undetermined. The DNA for the CDR3 is TGTGCCAGCAGTAGGTCGAACACCGGGGAGCTGTTTTTT. Its protein is CASSRSNTGELFF.